A selection of T cell receptor beta chains follows, all from one sample in a study of T cell responses to AZD1222 COVID-19 vaccine. Some clones are missing from TCRdb's copy, which holds only in-frame ones; the method was immunoSEQ multiplex PCR. The profile shows some 130,000 clones, around 86% of them singletons. This specimen consisted of peripheral blood, obtained on day 0 of AZD1222 vaccination. These receptors all stem from an adult in good health. Both conserved end residues are part of each CDR3. The D gene is left open where the match is weak. Only some rows state a clone size, as once, few, many or a class for expanded clones.

TRBV3-1/TRBV3-2	-	TRBJ1-3	-	CASSQSDFGNTIYF	TGTGCCAGCAGCCAATCGGACTTCGGAAACACCATATATTTT
TRBV7-3	TRBD2	TRBJ2-1	-	CASSLNSGGLNEQFF	TGTGCCAGCAGCTTAAATAGCGGGGGGTTGAATGAGCAGTTCTTC
TRBV2	-	TRBJ2-1	-	CASTAGGLDNEQFF	TGTGCCAGCACCGCAGGGGGGTTGGACAATGAGCAGTTCTTC
TRBV6-4	TRBD1	TRBJ1-2	-	CASSVGQGYGYTF	TGTGCCAGCAGTGTGGGACAGGGCTATGGCTACACCTTC
TRBV29-1	-	TRBJ1-1	-	CSVRQGTEAFF	TGCAGCGTTAGGCAGGGGACTGAAGCTTTCTTT
TRBV29-1	-	TRBJ1-1	-	CSVAGGRGTEAFF	TGCAGCGTTGCCGGGGGAAGGGGCACTGAAGCTTTCTTT
TRBV27	TRBD2	TRBJ2-1	few	CASSPELSGGYNEQFF	TGTGCCAGCAGTCCCGAGCTTAGCGGGGGGTACAATGAGCAGTTCTTC
TRBV5-1	TRBD1	TRBJ1-1	-	CASSTRQGALAEAFF	TGCGCCAGCAGCACCCGACAGGGGGCGCTTGCTGAAGCTTTCTTT
TRBV7-2	-	TRBJ1-4	-	CASSLVTKAPEGKLFF	TGTGCCAGCAGCTTAGTTACTAAGGCACCCGAAGGAAAACTGTTTTTT
TRBV6-1	-	TRBJ2-2	-	CASSEPGQRANTGELFF	TGTGCCAGCAGTGAACCGGGACAACGCGCGAACACCGGGGAGCTGTTTTTT
TRBV5-6	-	TRBJ2-5	once	CASSRYQETQYF	TGTGCCAGCAGTCGGTACCAAGAGACCCAGTACTTC
TRBV5-1	-	TRBJ2-7	few	CASSPAGGPYEQYF	TGCGCCAGCAGCCCGGCAGGCGGCCCCTACGAGCAGTACTTC
TRBV9	-	TRBJ1-5	-	CASSVGGHSNQPQHF	TGTGCCAGCAGCGTAGGAGGCCATAGCAATCAGCCCCAGCATTTT
TRBV24-1	-	TRBJ1-1	-	CAPGDENTEAFF	TGTGCCCCCGGGGATGAAAACACTGAAGCTTTCTTT
TRBV30	-	TRBJ1-2	-	CAWSRASRRGGYTF	TGTGCCTGGAGCAGGGCCTCCCGAAGGGGTGGCTACACCTTC
TRBV10-3	-	TRBJ1-3	-	CAISEFSLSSGNTIYF	TGTGCCATCAGTGAATTCTCACTTAGCTCTGGAAACACCATATATTTT
TRBV4-2	-	TRBJ1-4	-	CASSQGPDSNNEKLFF	TGTGCCAGCAGCCAAGGCCCGGACAGCAATAATGAAAAACTGTTTTTT
TRBV3-1/TRBV3-2	-	TRBJ1-5	-	CASSQDKQPQHF	TGTGCCAGCAGCCAAGATAAACAGCCCCAGCATTTT
TRBV15	TRBD2	TRBJ2-1	-	CATSRARPSGGTKQFF	TGTGCCACCAGCCGCGCGAGGCCTAGCGGGGGGACAAAGCAGTTCTTC
TRBV7-8	-	TRBJ1-6	-	CASSFSGSSFVSPLHF	TGTGCCAGCAGCTTTTCGGGCAGTTCTTTCGTATCACCCCTCCACTTT
TRBV2	-	TRBJ1-5	-	CASSESRSLAANQPQHF	TGTGCCAGCAGTGAAAGTAGATCACTCGCGGCCAATCAGCCCCAGCATTTT
TRBV20-1	-	TRBJ1-4	-	CSASVPDSRATFF	TGCAGTGCTAGTGTTCCAGACAGCCGAGCAACGTTTTTT
TRBV10-3	-	TRBJ2-3	-	CASGRDLGTDTQYF	TGTGCCTCAGGGCGGGACCTCGGGACAGATACGCAGTATTTT
TRBV18	TRBD1	TRBJ1-1	-	CASSPGQANTEAFF	TGTGCCAGCTCACCGGGACAGGCTAACACTGAAGCTTTCTTT
TRBV11-3	-	TRBJ1-1	-	CASSPEGGYTEAFF	TGTGCCAGCAGCCCCGAGGGGGGGTACACTGAAGCTTTCTTT